The text below deals with one T cell receptor beta chain. Germline CDR1 MDHEN, CDR2 SYDVKM. This CDR3 spans 16 amino acids. With V trimmed by 5 bases and J by 0 bases, 4 bases remained unmatched. Assay used: immunoSEQ multiplex PCR; TCRdb lists only in-frame clones, some missing. The sample lists around 230,000 clones; approximately 82% were seen once. This sample is drawn from a study of blood T cell repertoires in COVID-19. On the study more broadly: Some COVID-19 samples were acute and others convalescent; all came from the United States, Italy and Spain.

The receptor was isolated from a woman aged 70-85 years with active or convalescent COVID-19. The chain uses TRBV28 and TRBJ2-3; TRBD2 aligns across 11 bases. The sequencing input was peripheral blood. The CDR3 sequence: CASSPRTSGSTDTQYF. The CDR3 nucleotides read TGTGCCAGCAGTCCACGGACTAGCGGGAGCACAGATACGCAGTATTTT.